Shown below are 11 T cell receptor beta chains from a single sample sequenced in a study of cytomegalovirus exposure and HLA in healthy donors. The PCR used 60 Vbeta and 13 Jbeta primers. The data were produced by immunoSEQ multiplex PCR, yet TCRdb's version contains in-frame clones alone and is incomplete. The sample contains about 110,000 clones, around 81% of which appear only once. The sequencing input was PBMCs. These receptors were obtained from a woman aged 25 to 39 in good health and CMV-seronegative.

V and J are TRBV5-6 and TRBJ2-5; D gene uncertain. The CDR3 has 15 residues. Germline V gene data show CDR1 as SGHDT and CDR2 as YYEEEE. V lost 1 base, J lost 2 bases, and 12 bases lay in between. The CDR3 here is CASSLFGGAQETQYF. The CDR3 DNA sequence: TGTGCCAGCAGCTTGTTTGGCGGAGCGCAAGAGACCCAGTACTTC.

The gene calls are TRBV5-1 and TRBJ2-7, with D unclear. V lost 0 bases and J 1 base, leaving 11 bases between the germline ends. The CDR3 has 15 residues. Germline V gene sequence: CDR1 SGHRS, CDR2 YFSETQ. CDR3 region: CASSLGHVQSYEQYF. CDR3 bases: TGCGCCAGCAGCTTGGGACACGTCCAATCCTACGAGCAGTACTTC.

This chain connects TRBV29-1 to TRBJ2-1; 13 bases fit TRBD2. Per the germline V gene, CDR1 is SQVTM and CDR2 is ANQGSEA. J was trimmed by 1 base and V by 5 bases; bases with no gene match: 14. The length of the CDR3 is 19 residues. As DNA, the CDR3 is TGCAGCGTTTCTCACCTACTAGCGGGAGGGCCGGGATCCTACAATGAGCAGTTCTTC. The encoded protein is CSVSHLLAGGPGSYNEQFF.

The chain employs TRBV19 and TRBJ2-7, with 9 bases that match TRBD2. Germline loops: CDR1 LNHDA, CDR2 SQIVND (reference sequence). This CDR3 region has 15 residues. Germline trimming cut 8 bases from V and 6 bases from J; bases unmatched to any gene: 14. CDR3 in amino acids: CASRQSSGTVGEQYF. CDR3 sequence (DNA): TGTGCCAGTCGCCAGTCTAGCGGGACGGTGGGCGAGCAGTACTTC.

The rearrangement links TRBV25-1 to TRBJ1-4; no definite D call. Germline-derived CDR1 and CDR2 are MGHDK and SYGVNS. The CDR3 length is 13 residues. V was clipped by 7 bases and J by 4 bases, with 10 bases between them. This CDR3 is CASMSTGNEKLFF. The CDR3 nucleotides are TGTGCCAGCATGTCTACGGGTAATGAAAAACTGTTTTTT.

Comments on this clone: The junction departs from the called germline gene at one end, perhaps through a read error. The chain has TRBV7-7 and TRBJ2-2; TRBD2 matches 10 bases. Germline loops: CDR1 SSHAT, CDR2 FNYEAQ (reference sequence). The CDR3 is made up of 16 amino acids. The CDR3 sequence is CASSRTSGANTGELFF. CDR3 nucleotide sequence: TGTGCTAGCAGCAGGACTAGCGGAGCGAACACCGGGGAGCTGTTTTTT.

V gene TRBV9 combines with J gene TRBJ2-3; D might be TRBD2 (6 bases). V gave up 4 bases and J gave up 5 bases, with 17 bases separating them. CDR1 is SGDLS, CDR2 YYNGEE, per germline. This CDR3 region has 15 residues. CDR3 in DNA: TGTGCCAGCAGCCTCGAGGGAGGAGTAGGAGATACGCAGTATTTT. Amino acids: CASSLEGGVGDTQYF.

As regards this clone: Other DNA sequences in the same sample also yield this CDR3. The CDR3 here is CASSLGLNTGELFF. Written as DNA, the CDR3 is TGCGCCAGCAGCTTGGGGCTGAACACCGGGGAGCTGTTTTTT. The chain recombines TRBV5-1 with TRBJ2-2, with D unclear. V dropped 0 bases and J dropped 1 base, with 4 bases sitting between them. Germline V CDR1 and CDR2: SGHRS, YFSETQ. The CDR3 loop spans 14 amino acids.

The rearrangement uses TRBV7-2 and TRBJ2-1, with TRBD2 identical over 9 bases. The germline gives CDR1 SGHTA, CDR2 FQGNSA. The CDR3 totals 15 residues. V dropped 3 bases and J dropped 9; count of bases not matched to a gene: 9. The CDR3 protein is CASSFGLAGLGEQFF. CDR3 DNA sequence: TGTGCCAGCAGCTTCGGCCTAGCGGGATTAGGTGAGCAGTTCTTC.

The J gene is TRBJ1-4, the V gene TRBV11-2, with 10 bases that match TRBD1. Unmatched junction bases numbered 7, after V lost 5 bases and J lost 7 bases. CDR3 size: 15 residues. From germline, CDR1 is SGHAT and CDR2 FQNNGV. The CDR3 protein is CASSRTGGQGEKLFF. The CDR3 DNA follows: TGTGCCAGCAGCCGGACAGGGGGGCAGGGTGAAAAACTGTTTTTT.

The rearrangement uses TRBV2 and TRBJ2-2; the D gene is possibly TRBD1 (5 bases). In germline, CDR1 is SNHLY, CDR2 FYNNEI. Trimming left V 4 bases short and J 0 bases short, with 9 bases between. CDR3 length: 15 amino acids. CDR3 in amino acids: CASSAWGANTGELFF. CDR3 DNA sequence: TGTGCCAGCAGTGCGTGGGGCGCGAACACCGGGGAGCTGTTTTTT. Drawing the rest from reference TRBV2 and TRBJ2-2, the complete variable domain is EPEVTQTPSHQVTQMGQEVILRCVPISNHLYFYWYRQILGQKVEFLVSFYNNEISEKSEIFDDQFSVERPDGSNFTLKIRSTKLEDSAMYFCASSAWGANTGELFFGEGSRLTVL.